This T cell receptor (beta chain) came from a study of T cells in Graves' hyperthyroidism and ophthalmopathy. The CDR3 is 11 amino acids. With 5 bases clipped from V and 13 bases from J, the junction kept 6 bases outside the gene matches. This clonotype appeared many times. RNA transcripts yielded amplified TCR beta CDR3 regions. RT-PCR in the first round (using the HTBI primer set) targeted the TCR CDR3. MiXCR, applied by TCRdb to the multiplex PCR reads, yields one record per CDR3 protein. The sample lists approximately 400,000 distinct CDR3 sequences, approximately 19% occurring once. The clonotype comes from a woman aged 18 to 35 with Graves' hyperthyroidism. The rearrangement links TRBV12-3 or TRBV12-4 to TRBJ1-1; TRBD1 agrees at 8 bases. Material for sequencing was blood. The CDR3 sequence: CASSPRTGIFF. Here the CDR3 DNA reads TGTGCCAGCAGTCCCCGGACAGGGATTTTCTTT.